Below, 21 T cell receptor beta chains from the same sample are listed, as sequenced in a study of CD8+ T cells in alopecia areata. Stated treatment: oral pan-JAK inhibitor, 5-10 mg twice daily. RNA extraction and reverse transcription yielded cDNA as sequencing template. Here immunoSEQ multiplex PCR was the method, and the copy in TCRdb shows in-frame clones only, minus some. The sample contains around 270,000 clones, 58% of which appear only once. Here the sequenced sample was CD4+ T cells sorted from blood, taken at week 24, from a patient treated with tofacitinib. These receptor sequences come from a human donor with alopecia areata.

Concerning this clone: A read error may account for a junction end that differs from germline. The rearrangement uses TRBV30 and TRBJ2-1, with unresolved D. Per the germline V gene, CDR1 is GTSNPN and CDR2 is SVGIG (reference sequence). The CDR3 sequence is 15 residues long. CDR3 residues: CAWSVVSSSYNEHFF. The DNA for the CDR3 is TGTGCCTGGAGTGTTGTATCCTCTTCCTACAATGAGCATTTCTTC.

V is TRBV9 and J is TRBJ2-1; 10 positions agree with TRBD2. CDR3 length: 15 amino acids. Trimming took 4 bases from V and 3 from J; bases not matched to a gene: 4. Per the germline V gene, CDR1 is SGDLS and CDR2 is YYNGEE. CDR3 region: CASSYRTSGYNEQFF. The DNA for the CDR3 is TGTGCCAGCAGCTATAGGACTAGCGGCTACAATGAGCAGTTCTTC. Drawing the rest from reference TRBV9 and TRBJ2-1, the complete variable domain is DSGVTQTPKHLITATGQRVTLRCSPRSGDLSVYWYQQSLDQGLQFLIQYYNGEERAKGNILERFSAQQFPDLHSELNLSSLELGDSALYFCASSYRTSGYNEQFFGPGTRLTVL.

The chain joins TRBV4-3 to TRBJ1-2, with D perhaps TRBD1 (6 bases). Per germline, CDR1 LGHNA and CDR2 YSLEER. With 0 bases removed from V and 7 bases from J, the gap between germline ends came to 15 bases. The CDR3 is 15 residues long. CDR3 bases: TGCGCCAGCAGCCAAGATGGACAGCCGTATTCTGGCTACACCTTC. It codes for CASSQDGQPYSGYTF.

A remark on this clone: This sample includes further DNA sequences coding for the same CDR3. The rearrangement links TRBV4-3 to TRBJ1-2; perhaps TRBD1 as D (5 bases). The germline gives CDR1 LGHNA, CDR2 YSLEER. This CDR3 contains 14 residues. The V gene lost 0 bases and the J gene lost 2 bases, with 7 bases spanning the gap. Here the CDR3 DNA reads TGCGCCAGCAGCCAAGACAGGGTAAACTATGGCTACACCTTC. It yields the protein CASSQDRVNYGYTF.

This rearrangement joins TRBV27 to TRBJ1-6; D is uncertain. Germline V gives CDR1 MNHEY, CDR2 SMNVEV (reference sequence). CDR3 length: 12 residues. The ends were cut back, 8 bases at V and 3 bases at J, with 5 bases in the middle. The CDR3 DNA reads as TGTGCCAGCGCCGGCTATAATTCACCCCTCCACTTT. Translated, it gives CASAGYNSPLHF.

This chain connects TRBV29-1 to TRBJ2-1, with D hard to call. This CDR3 region has 11 residues. Trimming pared 6 bases from V and 2 bases from J, leaving 5 bases between. From germline, CDR1 is SQVTM and CDR2 ANQGSEA. CDR3 coding DNA: TGCAGCGTCGCACCCTACAATGAGCAGTTCTTC. Translation gives CSVAPYNEQFF.

This clone showed up just once. The rearrangement links TRBV6-6 to TRBJ2-2; D call uncertain. The CDR3 is 12 residues long. Germline V gene sequence: CDR1 MNHNY, CDR2 SVGAGI (reference sequence). The V end lost 6 bases, the J end lost 4 bases, and 6 bases lay between the germline ends. In DNA form, the CDR3 reads TGTGCCAGCAGACCGTTCACCGGGGAGCTGTTTTTT. This gives the protein CASRPFTGELFF.

V is TRBV9 and J is TRBJ2-3; D possibly matches TRBD1 or TRBD2 (5 bases each). V was trimmed by 2 bases and J by 6 bases, leaving 13 bases between them. The CDR3 length is 14 residues. Germline V CDR1 and CDR2: SGDLS, YYNGEE. CDR3 in amino acids: CASSVEGAGDTQYF. In DNA form, the CDR3 reads TGTGCCAGCAGCGTGGAAGGGGCGGGCGATACGCAGTATTTT. Based on the CDR3 plus reference TRBV9 and TRBJ2-3, the full variable domain is DSGVTQTPKHLITATGQRVTLRCSPRSGDLSVYWYQQSLDQGLQFLIQYYNGEERAKGNILERFSAQQFPDLHSELNLSSLELGDSALYFCASSVEGAGDTQYFGPGTRLTVL.

This clone was counted a single time. This chain links TRBV29-1 with TRBJ1-4; TRBD1 matches 8 bases. V trimming: 6 bases; J trimming: 7 bases; junction bases outside the gene matches: 4. Germline CDR1 reads SQVTM; CDR2 reads ANQGSEA. This CDR3 contains 12 residues. The CDR3 loop is CSVGRGLEKLFF. The CDR3 region has the DNA TGCAGCGTAGGCAGGGGGCTTGAAAAACTGTTTTTT.

This clone has just a few counts. The chain recombines TRBV29-1 with TRBJ1-2, with D tentatively TRBD1 (5 bases). V was clipped by 3 bases and J by 7 bases, with 6 bases between them. The CDR3 has 10 amino acids. Germline values: CDR1 SQVTM, CDR2 ANQGSEA. CDR3 region: CSVDRVGYTF. The CDR3 DNA reads as TGCAGCGTTGACAGGGTTGGCTACACCTTC. The variable domain in full, with the rest retrieved from reference TRBV29-1 and TRBJ1-2, is SAVISQKPSRDICQRGTSLTIQCQVDSQVTMMFWYRQQPGQSLTLIATANQGSEATYESGFVIDKFPISRPNLTFSTLTVSNMSPEDSSIYLCSVDRVGYTFGSGTRLTVV.

This clone was seen more than once but under ten times. The genes are TRBV4-1 and TRBJ2-7; D tentatively reads TRBD1 or TRBD2 (5 bases each). The CDR3 sequence is 15 residues long. With 1 base removed from V and 0 bases from J, the gap between germline ends came to 10 bases. The germline V gene has CDR1 MGHRA and CDR2 YSYEKL. The CDR3 nucleotides are TGCGCCAGCAGCCAAGCCCCAGGGACCTCCTACGAGCAGTACTTC. Protein product: CASSQAPGTSYEQYF.

The chain carries TRBV5-1 and TRBJ2-3; 9 bases map to TRBD1. Trimming cost V 0 bases and J 7 bases; bases outside gene matches: 6. CDR3 length: 15 amino acids. The germline V gene has CDR1 SGHRS and CDR2 YFSETQ. The CDR3 protein is CASSLAGQGQHTQYF. In nucleotides, the CDR3 is TGCGCCAGCAGCTTGGCCGGACAGGGGCAGCATACGCAGTATTTT.

The V call is TRBV5-4, the J call TRBJ2-7; possible D gene TRBD1, 5 bases. Per the germline V gene, CDR1 is SGHNT and CDR2 is YYREEE (reference sequence). The CDR3 has 14 residues. With 4 bases removed from V and 2 bases from J, the gap between germline ends came to 13 bases. The CDR3 DNA reads as TGTGCCAGCAGCAGGGTTGGACAAACCTACGAGCAGTACTTC. It codes for CASSRVGQTYEQYF.

The chain carries TRBV5-4 and TRBJ2-5; D is perhaps TRBD1 or TRBD2 (5 bases each). Trimming left V 3 bases short and J 13 bases short, with 16 bases between. In germline, CDR1 is SGHNT, CDR2 YYREEE (reference sequence). This CDR3 comprises 12 residues. CDR3 sequence reads: CASSYPGARRYF. The CDR3 DNA is TGTGCCAGCAGCTACCCCGGGGCCCGAAGGTACTTC.

V usage is TRBV30 and J usage is TRBJ1-2; a weak D match, TRBD1 (6 bases). Germline CDR1 GTSNPN, CDR2 SVGIG (reference sequence). V gave up 0 bases and J gave up 8 bases, with 25 bases separating them. The CDR3 is 17 residues long. The CDR3 region is CAWSVHRRTAPTYGYTF. CDR3 nucleotides: TGTGCCTGGAGTGTCCACCGTAGGACAGCCCCTACCTACGGCTACACCTTC.

This clone was recorded a few times. Different DNA sequences within this sample yield the same CDR3. The CDR3 coding sequence is TGTGCCAGCAGCCAAATCCGGGGGCGATCCTACAATGAGCAGTTCTTC. This translates into CASSQIRGRSYNEQFF. The chain is built from TRBV14 and TRBJ2-1; D could derive from TRBD1 or TRBD2 (6 bases each). This CDR3 region has 16 residues. The V gene's germline CDR1 is SGHDN and CDR2 FVKESK. V gave up 2 bases and J gave up 1 base, with 12 bases separating them.

The chain carries TRBV5-1 and TRBJ2-7; maybe TRBD2 (6 bases). V lost 2 bases and J 7 bases, leaving 16 bases between the germline ends. The CDR3 runs 14 residues. Germline assignment: CDR1 SGHRS and CDR2 YFSETQ. The CDR3 coding sequence is TGCGCCAGCAGCTTCGGGGGTATCCTGGCAGAGCAGTACTTC. Protein: CASSFGGILAEQYF.

V and J are TRBV7-6 and TRBJ1-5; D is unresolved. This CDR3 comprises 17 residues. CDR1 is SGHVS, CDR2 FNYEAQ, per germline. V was cut by 5 bases and J by 1 base, with 18 bases left in between. In DNA form, the CDR3 reads TGTGCCAGCAGCCCACGCCCTCCGACGGAAAGCAATCAGCCCCAGCATTTT. The encoded protein is CASSPRPPTESNQPQHF.

J is TRBJ2-1 and V is TRBV5-4; 8 nucleotides match TRBD1. With 1 base clipped from V and 9 bases from J, the junction kept 18 bases outside the gene matches. Germline assignment: CDR1 SGHNT and CDR2 YYREEE (reference sequence). The CDR3 consists of 18 residues. The CDR3 region is CASSLRTGSRIGGSEQFF. DNA for the CDR3: TGTGCCAGCAGCTTGAGGACAGGGTCCCGCATCGGGGGCAGTGAGCAGTTCTTC.

This clone was seen a handful of times. The rearrangement links TRBV29-1 to TRBJ2-1, with 7 bases lining up with TRBD1. V gave up 4 bases and J gave up 13 bases; unmatched junction bases: 10. The CDR3 extends over 12 amino acids. Per the germline V gene, CDR1 is SQVTM and CDR2 is ANQGSEA. CDR3 in amino acids: CSVGQGPQIQFF. The CDR3 DNA reads as TGCAGCGTTGGACAGGGACCGCAAATTCAGTTCTTC.

Ten or more counts support this clone. J is TRBJ2-7 and V is TRBV28; a weak D match, TRBD2 (5 bases). This CDR3 contains 13 residues. The germline CDR1 and CDR2 sequences are MDHEN and SYDVKM. V lost 5 bases to trimming and J lost 6 bases, with 14 bases between them. CDR3 loop: CASSQMRRGEQYF. CDR3 nucleotide sequence: TGTGCCAGCAGTCAGATGCGTCGGGGCGAGCAGTACTTC.